This T cell receptor beta chain was recovered during a study of blood T cell repertoires in COVID-19. On the study more broadly: The United States, Italy and Spain supplied acute and convalescent COVID-19 samples. PBMCs, B-cell-depleted T cells, or T cells provided the cDNA or gDNA that made up the material.

The CDR3 is made up of 15 amino acids. V dropped 5 bases and J dropped 3 bases, with 14 bases sitting between them. Germline values: CDR1 LGHNT, CDR2 FRNRAP. As processed by the authors: Nucleated cell number was recorded as an estimate derived from reference gene primer amplification. Clones were sequenced by immunoSEQ multiplex PCR, and TCRdb holds only the in-frame ones, with some missing. Clonal size and the V and J genes are those of that table, whereas D and trimming came from the DNA. The table lists about 130,000 clones, over 80% of them singletons. Sequencing input: peripheral blood. The sequence was collected from a man aged 40-49 years with active or convalescent COVID-19. The chain is built from TRBV12-5 and TRBJ1-5; D unresolved. The CDR3 region has the DNA TGTGCTAGTGGTCCTGGCCACAGAGCCAATCAGCCCCAGCATTTT. This encodes CASGPGHRANQPQHF.